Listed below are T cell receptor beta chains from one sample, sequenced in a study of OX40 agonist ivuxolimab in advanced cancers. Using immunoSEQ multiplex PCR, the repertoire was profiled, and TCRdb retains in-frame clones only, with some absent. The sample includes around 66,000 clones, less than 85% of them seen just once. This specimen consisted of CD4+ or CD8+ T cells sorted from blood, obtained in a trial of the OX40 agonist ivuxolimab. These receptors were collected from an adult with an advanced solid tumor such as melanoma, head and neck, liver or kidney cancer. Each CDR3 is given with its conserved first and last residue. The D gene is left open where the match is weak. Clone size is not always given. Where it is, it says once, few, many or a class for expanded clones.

TGTGCCAGCTCACCATCGGGAGGTTCGGCACATACGGACAATGAGCAGTTCTTC | CASSPSGGSAHTDNEQFF | TRBJ2-1 | . | TRBD2 | TRBV18
TGTGCCAGCAGCGTTTCGGGACGGACTAATTCACCCCTCCACTTT | CASSVSGRTNSPLHF | TRBJ1-6 | . | . | TRBV9
TGTGCCAGCGGGACAGGGACATCTAATGAAAAACTGTTTTTT | CASGTGTSNEKLFF | TRBJ1-4 | . | TRBD1 | TRBV6-6
TGTGCCAGCAGTGGCGGGACTAGCGGGAGGTACAATGAGCAGTTCTTC | CASSGGTSGRYNEQFF | TRBJ2-1 | few | TRBD2 | TRBV25-1
TGCAGCGCCCTCCGGGGGACCTCCACCGGGGAGCTGTTTTTT | CSALRGTSTGELFF | TRBJ2-2 | . | . | TRBV29-1
TGTGCCAGTAGTCCTGGGACAGGGCCTGATCAGCCCCAGCATTTT | CASSPGTGPDQPQHF | TRBJ1-5 | . | TRBD1 | TRBV19
TGTGCCAGCAGCTTGGCCCGGGGGAGGTACGAGCAGTACTTC | CASSLARGRYEQYF | TRBJ2-7 | . | . | TRBV5-4
TGTGCCAGCAGCTTAGATTTAGGGCCCGTAGGAGAGCAGTACTTC | CASSLDLGPVGEQYF | TRBJ2-7 | . | . | TRBV11-2
TGCGCCAGCAGCTTGGGGACAGGGGGCGGAGATACGCAGTATTTT | CASSLGTGGGDTQYF | TRBJ2-3 | . | TRBD1 | TRBV5-1
TGTGCCAGTAGTAAGAACGGACGGATGGATCGAGGCTCCTACGAGCAGTACTTC | CASSKNGRMDRGSYEQYF | TRBJ2-7 | . | . | TRBV19
TGTGCCAGTAGAGCCGCGGGACAAGGGGGGACCGGGGAGCTGTTTTTT | CASRAAGQGGTGELFF | TRBJ2-2 | . | . | TRBV19
TGTGCCAGCATGGGCCATTGGACAGGGGGCATCAATGAGCAGTTCTTC | CASMGHWTGGINEQFF | TRBJ2-1 | once | TRBD1 | TRBV13
TGTGCCATCGGACTAGCAGGTGAGCAGTTCTTC | CAIGLAGEQFF | TRBJ2-1 | . | TRBD2 | TRBV10-3
TGTGCCAGCAGCTCTCGGACAGGGAACACTGAAGCTTTCTTT | CASSSRTGNTEAFF | TRBJ1-1 | . | TRBD1 | TRBV11-2
TGTGCCAGCAGTTCGACAGGGGGCGCTATCTATGGCTACACCTTC | CASSSTGGAIYGYTF | TRBJ1-2 | . | TRBD1 | TRBV28
TGCGCCAGCAGCTTGGGGACAGGGAATTCACCCCTCCACTTT | CASSLGTGNSPLHF | TRBJ1-6 | . | TRBD1 | TRBV5-1
TGTGCCACCTTGGGACAGGGGTTCACTGAAGCTTTCTTT | CATLGQGFTEAFF | TRBJ1-1 | . | TRBD1 | TRBV10-3
TGCGCCAGCAGCCCCAGCCCAGGAGATCAGCCCCAGCATTTT | CASSPSPGDQPQHF | TRBJ1-5 | medium-sized | . | TRBV5-1
TGTGCCAGCAGCACTTCTGAGGGGCGTTGGCAGCCCCAGCATTTT | CASSTSEGRWQPQHF | TRBJ1-5 | . | . | TRBV5-5
TGTGCCAGCAGCCCAAGACTAGTGGCCTACGAGCAGTACTTC | CASSPRLVAYEQYF | TRBJ2-7 | . | . | TRBV7-6
TGTGCCAGCAGCCGTGGGGCGACGATGAACACTGAAGCTTTCTTT | CASSRGATMNTEAFF | TRBJ1-1 | . | . | TRBV11-2
TGTGCCAGCTCACCACAGGAAGGCTCCTACGAGCAGTACTTC | CASSPQEGSYEQYF | TRBJ2-7 | . | . | TRBV18
TGTGCCAGCAGTGAATACGTGGGCGCCGGGGAGCTGTTTTTT | CASSEYVGAGELFF | TRBJ2-2 | . | . | TRBV25-1
TGTGCCAGCAGCCCGACTAGCGGCTACGAGCAGTACTTC | CASSPTSGYEQYF | TRBJ2-7 | . | TRBD2 | TRBV7-6
TGTGCCAGCAGCTTGTTCGGGACAGGGGACTACAATGAGCAGTTCTTC | CASSLFGTGDYNEQFF | TRBJ2-1 | . | TRBD1 | TRBV7-6
TGTGCCAGCAGCTTGTCGGGGGGAGACACTGAAGCTTTCTTT | CASSLSGGDTEAFF | TRBJ1-1 | . | . | TRBV7-9
TGCAGCGTAAAAACGGACGGTAATCAGCCCCAGCATTTT | CSVKTDGNQPQHF | TRBJ1-5 | . | . | TRBV29-1
TGTGCCAGCAGCTTAAGTCCGCCCAGGGAGCAGTACTTC | CASSLSPPREQYF | TRBJ2-7 | . | . | TRBV7-3
TGCGCCAGCAGCACGAGCCTTGGGTTCTTCAGCGAAAAACTGTTTTTT | CASSTSLGFFSEKLFF | TRBJ1-4 | few | . | TRBV5-1
TGTGCCTGGAGATGGGACAGCTTAAATTCACCCCTCCACTTT | CAWRWDSLNSPLHF | TRBJ1-6 | . | TRBD1 | TRBV30
TGTGCCAGTGCGTTCTACAGGGGCTTGGGAAGCAATCAGCCCCAGCATTTT | CASAFYRGLGSNQPQHF | TRBJ1-5 | . | TRBD1 | TRBV19
TGCGCCAGCAGCTTAACTACAGATACGCAGTATTTT | CASSLTTDTQYF | TRBJ2-3 | . | . | TRBV5-1
TGTGCCAGCAGCCAAGCTATCGGCGGATCTAACTATGGCTACACCTTC | CASSQAIGGSNYGYTF | TRBJ1-2 | . | . | TRBV4-2
TGTGCCAGCAGTTACTATCGGGGGACCGGGGAGCTGTTTTTT | CASSYYRGTGELFF | TRBJ2-2 | . | . | TRBV6-5
TGTGCCAGTAGCAATAGGGGGCCAGATACGCAGTATTTT | CASSNRGPDTQYF | TRBJ2-3 | . | TRBD1 | TRBV19
TGTGCCAGCGGGGGGAGACCGAACACTGAAGCTTTCTTT | CASGGRPNTEAFF | TRBJ1-1 | once | . | TRBV28
TGTGCCAGCAGGGCGACAGGGCAAGGAAACACCATATATTTT | CASRATGQGNTIYF | TRBJ1-3 | . | TRBD1 | TRBV14
TGTGCCAGCAGTTACTCGGACAGGGTGGGAGAAAAACTGTTTTTT | CASSYSDRVGEKLFF | TRBJ1-4 | . | TRBD1 | TRBV6-5
TGTGCCAGCAGCTTCGACGGGAACACTGAAGCTTTCTTT | CASSFDGNTEAFF | TRBJ1-1 | . | . | TRBV5-4
TGTGCCAGCAGCACCCGAATCCACGAGCAGTACTTC | CASSTRIHEQYF | TRBJ2-7 | . | . | TRBV7-6
TGTGCCAGTAGTATCCCAGGGGGCGCGAGCTACGAGCAGTACTTC | CASSIPGGASYEQYF | TRBJ2-7 | . | TRBD1 | TRBV19